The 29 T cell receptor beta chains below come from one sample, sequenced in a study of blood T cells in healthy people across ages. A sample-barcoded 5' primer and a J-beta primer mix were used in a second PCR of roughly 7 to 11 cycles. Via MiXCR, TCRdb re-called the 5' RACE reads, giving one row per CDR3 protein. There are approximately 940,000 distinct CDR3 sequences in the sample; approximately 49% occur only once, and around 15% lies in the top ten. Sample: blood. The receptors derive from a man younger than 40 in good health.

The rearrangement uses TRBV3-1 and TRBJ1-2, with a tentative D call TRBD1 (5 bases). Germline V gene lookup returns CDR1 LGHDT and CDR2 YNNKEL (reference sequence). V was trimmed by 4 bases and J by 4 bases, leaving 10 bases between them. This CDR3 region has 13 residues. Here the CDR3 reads CASSRDSAYGYTF. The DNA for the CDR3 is TGTGCCAGCAGCCGGGACTCCGCCTATGGCTACACCTTC.

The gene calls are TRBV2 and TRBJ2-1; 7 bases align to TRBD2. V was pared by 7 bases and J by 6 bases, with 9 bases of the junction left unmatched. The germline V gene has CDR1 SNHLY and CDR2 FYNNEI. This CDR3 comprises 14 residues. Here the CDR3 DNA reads TGTGCCAGCAATAGGGCGGGGGTGGGCAATGAGCAGTTCTTC. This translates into CASNRAGVGNEQFF.

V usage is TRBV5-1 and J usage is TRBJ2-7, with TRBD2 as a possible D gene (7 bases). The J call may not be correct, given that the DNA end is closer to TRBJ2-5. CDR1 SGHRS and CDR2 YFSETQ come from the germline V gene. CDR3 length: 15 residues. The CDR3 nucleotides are TGCGCCAGCAGCTTGTACTGGGGGGGCGAGGAGACCCAGTACTTC. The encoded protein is CASSLYWGGEETQYF.

In DNA, the CDR3 is TGTGCCAGCAGTTACACCCCCACAGGGGACACTGAAGCTTTCTTT. Translation: CASSYTPTGDTEAFF. The chain joins TRBV6-5 to TRBJ1-1, with 7 positions matching TRBD1. Germline CDR1 is MNHEY and CDR2 is SVGAGI. This CDR3 comprises 15 residues. V lost 2 bases to trimming and J lost 3 bases; unmatched junction nucleotides: 6.

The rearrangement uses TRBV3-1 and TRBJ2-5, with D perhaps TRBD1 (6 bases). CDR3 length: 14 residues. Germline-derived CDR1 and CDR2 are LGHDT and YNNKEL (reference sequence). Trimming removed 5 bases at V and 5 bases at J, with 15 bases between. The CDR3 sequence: CASSYYRDTETQYF. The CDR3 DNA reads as TGTGCCAGCAGCTACTACAGGGACACTGAGACCCAGTACTTC.

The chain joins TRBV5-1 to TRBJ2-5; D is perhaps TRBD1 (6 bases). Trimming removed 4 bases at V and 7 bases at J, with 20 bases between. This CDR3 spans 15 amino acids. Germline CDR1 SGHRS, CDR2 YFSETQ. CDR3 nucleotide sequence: TGCGCCAGCAGCCGTTCTGACAGGTTTCGGGTGACCCAGTACTTC. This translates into CASSRSDRFRVTQYF.

The CDR3 region has the DNA TGCAGTGCTAGATGGACTAGCGGGGGAACTCAAGAGACCCAGTACTTC. This translates into CSARWTSGGTQETQYF. The V call is TRBV20-1, the J call TRBJ2-5, with TRBD2 matching over 13 bases. The germline CDR1 and CDR2 sequences are DFQATT and SNEGSKA (reference sequence). The CDR3 loop spans 16 amino acids. V gave up 2 bases and J gave up 2 bases; unmatched junction bases: 5.

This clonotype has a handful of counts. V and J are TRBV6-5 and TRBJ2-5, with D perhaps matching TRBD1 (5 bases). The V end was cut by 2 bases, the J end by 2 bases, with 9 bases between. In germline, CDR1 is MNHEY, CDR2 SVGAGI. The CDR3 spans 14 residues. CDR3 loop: CASSYQGLQETQYF. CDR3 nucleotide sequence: TGTGCCAGCAGTTACCAGGGTTTACAAGAGACCCAGTACTTC.

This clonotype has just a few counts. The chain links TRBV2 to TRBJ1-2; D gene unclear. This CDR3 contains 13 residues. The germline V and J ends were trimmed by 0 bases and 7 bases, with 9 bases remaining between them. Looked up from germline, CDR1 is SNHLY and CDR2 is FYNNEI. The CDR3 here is CASSEAAAAGYTF. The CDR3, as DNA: TGTGCCAGCAGTGAAGCAGCAGCGGCTGGCTACACCTTC. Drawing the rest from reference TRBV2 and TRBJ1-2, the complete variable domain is EPEVTQTPSHQVTQMGQEVILRCVPISNHLYFYWYRQILGQKVEFLVSFYNNEISEKSEIFDDQFSVERPDGSNFTLKIRSTKLEDSAMYFCASSEAAAAGYTFGSGTRLTVV.

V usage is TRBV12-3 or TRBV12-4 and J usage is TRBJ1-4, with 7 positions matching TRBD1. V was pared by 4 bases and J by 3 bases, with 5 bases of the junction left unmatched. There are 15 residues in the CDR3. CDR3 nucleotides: TGTGCCAGCAGTTCCGGACAGGCCTCTAATGAAAAACTGTTTTTT. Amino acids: CASSSGQASNEKLFF.

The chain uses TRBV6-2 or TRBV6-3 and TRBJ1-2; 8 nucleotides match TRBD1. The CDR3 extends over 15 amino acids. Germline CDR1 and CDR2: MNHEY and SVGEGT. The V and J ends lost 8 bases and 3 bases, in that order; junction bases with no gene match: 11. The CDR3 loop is CASHGTTGQDYGYTF. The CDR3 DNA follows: TGTGCCAGCCATGGAACAACGGGACAGGACTATGGCTACACCTTC.

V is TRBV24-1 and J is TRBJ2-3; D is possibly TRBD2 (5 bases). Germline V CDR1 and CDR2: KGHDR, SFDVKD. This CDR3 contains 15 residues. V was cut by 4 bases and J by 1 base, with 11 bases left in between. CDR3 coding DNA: TGTGCCACCAGTGACACCGGGATCCGCACAGATACGCAGTATTTT. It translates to CATSDTGIRTDTQYF.

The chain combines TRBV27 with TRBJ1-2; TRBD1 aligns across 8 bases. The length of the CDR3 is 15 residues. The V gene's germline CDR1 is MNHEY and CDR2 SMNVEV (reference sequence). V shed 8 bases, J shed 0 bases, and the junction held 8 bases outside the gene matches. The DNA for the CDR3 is TGTGCCAGCGGATACAGGGGGTGGTCTAACTATGGCTACACCTTC. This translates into CASGYRGWSNYGYTF.

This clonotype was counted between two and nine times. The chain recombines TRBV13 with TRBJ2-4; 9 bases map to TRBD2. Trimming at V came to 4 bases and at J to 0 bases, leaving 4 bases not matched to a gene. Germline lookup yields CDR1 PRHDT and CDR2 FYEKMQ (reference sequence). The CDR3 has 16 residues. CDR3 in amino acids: CASSSRTSEAKNIQYF. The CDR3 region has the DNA TGTGCCAGCAGCTCCAGGACTAGCGAAGCCAAAAACATTCAGTACTTC.

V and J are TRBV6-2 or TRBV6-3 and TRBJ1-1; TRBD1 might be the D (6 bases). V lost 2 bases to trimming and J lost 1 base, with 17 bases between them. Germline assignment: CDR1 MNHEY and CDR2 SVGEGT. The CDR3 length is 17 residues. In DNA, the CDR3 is TGTGCCAGCAGTTACCCGTCGGGGGCACTCAGGAACACTGAAGCTTTCTTT. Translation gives CASSYPSGALRNTEAFF.

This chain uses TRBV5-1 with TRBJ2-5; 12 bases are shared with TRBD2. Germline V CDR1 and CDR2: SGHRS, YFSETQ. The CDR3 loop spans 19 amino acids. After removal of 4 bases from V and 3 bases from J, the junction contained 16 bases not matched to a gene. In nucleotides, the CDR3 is TGCGCCAGCAGCCCGAAACCACTAGCGGGGGGCCCCTTGAAAGAGACCCAGTACTTC. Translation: CASSPKPLAGGPLKETQYF.

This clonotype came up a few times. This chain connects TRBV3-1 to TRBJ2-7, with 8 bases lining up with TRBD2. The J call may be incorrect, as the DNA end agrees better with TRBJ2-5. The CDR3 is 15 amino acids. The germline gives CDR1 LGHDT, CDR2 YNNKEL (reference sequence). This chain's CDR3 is CASSQAGGHQETQYF. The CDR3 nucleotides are TGTGCCAGCAGCCAAGCGGGGGGGCATCAAGAGACCCAGTACTTC.

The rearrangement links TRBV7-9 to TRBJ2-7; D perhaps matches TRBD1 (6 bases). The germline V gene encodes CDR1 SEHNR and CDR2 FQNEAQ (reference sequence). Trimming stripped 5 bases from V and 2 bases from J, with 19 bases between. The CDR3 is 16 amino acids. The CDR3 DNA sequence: TGTGCCAGCAGCGTAGTCTTTACAGGGCTTACCTACGAGCAGTACTTC. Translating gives CASSVVFTGLTYEQYF.

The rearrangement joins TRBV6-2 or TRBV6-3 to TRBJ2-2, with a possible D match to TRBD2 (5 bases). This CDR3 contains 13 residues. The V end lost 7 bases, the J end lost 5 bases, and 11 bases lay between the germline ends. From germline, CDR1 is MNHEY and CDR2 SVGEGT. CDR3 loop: CASNPLETGELFF. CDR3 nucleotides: TGTGCCAGCAACCCACTAGAAACCGGGGAGCTGTTTTTT.

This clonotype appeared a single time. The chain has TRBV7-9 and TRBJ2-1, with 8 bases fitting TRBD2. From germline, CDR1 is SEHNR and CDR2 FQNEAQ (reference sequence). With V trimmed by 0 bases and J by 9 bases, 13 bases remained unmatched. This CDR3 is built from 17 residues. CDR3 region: CASSLAGTRYPFTEQFF. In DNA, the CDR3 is TGTGCCAGCAGCTTAGCAGGGACTAGATACCCTTTCACTGAGCAGTTCTTC.

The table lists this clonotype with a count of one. The CDR3, as DNA: TGCGCCAGCAGCCAAGGAGGAATAGCGGGAGGAGGGGGAGATACGCAGTATTTT. This encodes CASSQGGIAGGGGDTQYF. V is TRBV4-3 and J is TRBJ2-3, with 10 bases aligning to TRBD2. The CDR3 contains 18 residues. V was clipped by 1 base and J by 5 bases; unmatched bases: 12. Germline CDR1 and CDR2: LGHNA and YSLEER.

CDR3 bases: TGTGCCAGCAGTGATGGTAGTCCAACGCAGTATTTT. It translates to CASSDGSPTQYF. This chain connects TRBV25-1 to TRBJ2-3; D remains unclear. Trimming shortened V by 3 bases and J by 9 bases, and 10 bases separated the two germline ends. This CDR3 has 12 amino acids. Germline CDR1 MGHDK, CDR2 SYGVNS.

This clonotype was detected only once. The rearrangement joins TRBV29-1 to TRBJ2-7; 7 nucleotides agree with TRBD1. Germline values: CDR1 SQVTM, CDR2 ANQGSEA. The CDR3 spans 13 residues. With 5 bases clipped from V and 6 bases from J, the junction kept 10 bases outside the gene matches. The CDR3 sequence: CSVQTTGYSEQYF. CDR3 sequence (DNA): TGCAGCGTTCAAACGACAGGGTACAGCGAGCAGTACTTC.

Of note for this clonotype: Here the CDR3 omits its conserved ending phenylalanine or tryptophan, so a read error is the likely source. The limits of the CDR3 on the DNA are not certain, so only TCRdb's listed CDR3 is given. The CDR3 reads CASSLPGRGDGEQFI. The chain uses TRBV7-9 and TRBJ2-1; the table's TRBD2 call for D was not verified on the DNA. CDR1 is SEHNR and CDR2 is FQNEAQ in the germline V gene (reference sequence). The CDR3 length equals 15 residues, ends included.

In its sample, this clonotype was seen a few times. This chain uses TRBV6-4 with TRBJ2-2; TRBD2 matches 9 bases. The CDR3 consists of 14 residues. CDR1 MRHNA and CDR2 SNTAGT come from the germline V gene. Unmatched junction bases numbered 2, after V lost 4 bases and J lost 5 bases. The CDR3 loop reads CASSVSGGTGELFF. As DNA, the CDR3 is TGTGCCAGCAGTGTCAGCGGGGGGACCGGGGAGCTGTTTTTT.

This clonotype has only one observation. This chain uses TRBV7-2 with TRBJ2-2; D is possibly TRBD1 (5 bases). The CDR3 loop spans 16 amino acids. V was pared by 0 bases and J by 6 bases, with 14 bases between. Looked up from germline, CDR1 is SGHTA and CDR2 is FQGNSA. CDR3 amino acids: CASSLAAGINPGELFF. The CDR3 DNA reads TGTGCCAGCAGCTTAGCAGCAGGGATTAACCCCGGGGAGCTGTTTTTT.

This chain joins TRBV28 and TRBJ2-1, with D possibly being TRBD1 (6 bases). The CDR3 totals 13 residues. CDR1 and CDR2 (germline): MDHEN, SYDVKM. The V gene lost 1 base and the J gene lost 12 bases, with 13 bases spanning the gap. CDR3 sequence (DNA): TGTGCCAGCAGTTTATCAGGGGCAGGGGTGCAGTTCTTC. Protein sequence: CASSLSGAGVQFF.

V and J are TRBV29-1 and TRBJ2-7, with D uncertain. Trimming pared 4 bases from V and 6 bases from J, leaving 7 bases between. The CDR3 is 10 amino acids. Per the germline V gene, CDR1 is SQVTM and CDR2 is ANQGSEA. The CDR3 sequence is CSVGVSEQYF. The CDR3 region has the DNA TGCAGCGTTGGGGTTTCCGAGCAGTACTTC.

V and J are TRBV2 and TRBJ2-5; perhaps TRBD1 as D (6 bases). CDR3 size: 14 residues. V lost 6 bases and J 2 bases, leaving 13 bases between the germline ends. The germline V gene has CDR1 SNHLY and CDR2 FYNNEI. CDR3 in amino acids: CASSLGTLQETQYF. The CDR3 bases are TGTGCCAGCAGCTTAGGGACACTGCAAGAGACCCAGTACTTC.